A single sample gave rise to the 32 T cell receptor beta chains below, sequenced in a study of OX40 agonist ivuxolimab in advanced cancers. The data were produced by immunoSEQ multiplex PCR, yet TCRdb's version contains in-frame clones alone and is incomplete. The sample records tens of thousands of clones, about four fifths being singletons. This material consisted of CD4+ or CD8+ T cells sorted from blood, taken in a trial of the OX40 agonist ivuxolimab. The receptors were gathered from an adult with an advanced solid tumor such as melanoma, head and neck, liver or kidney cancer.

This clone was picked up a small number of times. The chain is built from TRBV11-2 and TRBJ1-2; D not resolved. Trimming took 5 bases from V and 4 from J, leaving 11 bases between them. The CDR3 contains 13 residues. Germline V gene data show CDR1 as SGHAT and CDR2 as FQNNGV. Here the CDR3 DNA reads TGTGCCAGCAGCCCGGGGATCGGCTATGGCTACACCTTC. Translated: CASSPGIGYGYTF.

The J gene is TRBJ2-1, the V gene TRBV19, with 7 bases that match TRBD1. J was trimmed by 4 bases and V by 3 bases; bases with no gene match: 9. The CDR3 has 16 amino acids. Germline loops: CDR1 LNHDA, CDR2 SQIVND (reference sequence). The CDR3 DNA reads as TGTGCCAGTAGTATCTTTTCAGGGGGTCCTTACAATGAGCAGTTCTTC. Encoded protein: CASSIFSGGPYNEQFF.

This clone was seen a few times. The V gene is TRBV4-1, the J gene TRBJ2-3, with 9 bases fitting TRBD2. The germline CDR1 and CDR2 sequences are MGHRA and YSYEKL. This CDR3 comprises 17 residues. The V gene end was trimmed by 6 bases and the J gene end by 4 bases; junction bases not matched to a gene: 14. The chain's CDR3 is CASRWRSGGRGADTQYF. Written as DNA, the CDR3 is TGCGCCAGCAGGTGGAGATCTGGCGGGAGGGGGGCAGATACGCAGTATTTT.

The chain is built from TRBV28 and TRBJ2-3; D gene unclear. The CDR3 totals 13 residues. The ends were cut back, 5 bases at V and 0 bases at J, with 6 bases in the middle. Per germline, CDR1 MDHEN and CDR2 SYDVKM. The CDR3 is CASSQTSTDTQYF. The DNA of the CDR3 is TGTGCCAGCAGTCAAACTAGCACAGATACGCAGTATTTT.

This clone has a single count. The chain joins TRBV18 to TRBJ2-4, with 8 bases identical to TRBD1. There are 17 residues in the CDR3. Looked up from germline, CDR1 is KGHSH and CDR2 is LQKENI. The trim removed 6 bases at V and 3 bases at J, leaving 13 bases unmatched. The CDR3 here is CASSPIPGDRFKNIQYF. The CDR3 nucleotides read TGTGCCAGCTCGCCTATCCCCGGGGACAGGTTCAAAAACATTCAGTACTTC.

The table lists this clone with a few counts. This chain connects TRBV6-6 to TRBJ2-2, with TRBD2 as a possible D gene (6 bases). The V gene's germline CDR1 is MNHNY and CDR2 SVGAGI (reference sequence). V was trimmed by 5 bases and J by 0 bases, leaving 13 bases between them. This CDR3 is built from 16 residues. Here the CDR3 DNA reads TGTGCCAGCAGTCGCCTCGGGGGACCGAACACCGGGGAGCTGTTTTTT. It is translated as CASSRLGGPNTGELFF.

This clone was observed a single time. V is TRBV2 and J is TRBJ1-6, with 9 bases aligning to TRBD1. This CDR3 comprises 15 residues. Germline values: CDR1 SNHLY, CDR2 FYNNEI. The J segment lost 8 bases and the V segment lost 5 bases, leaving 7 bases of the junction unmatched. CDR3 DNA sequence: TGTGCCAGCAGTTTCCAAGACAGGGGGTATTCACCCCTCCACTTT. Translated: CASSFQDRGYSPLHF.

The rearrangement uses TRBV7-3 and TRBJ2-2; 11 bases align to TRBD1. Germline V gene lookup returns CDR1 SGHTA and CDR2 FQGTGA. CDR3 length equals 15 residues. Losses at the gene ends were 3 bases for V and 6 bases for J; bases not matched to a gene: 3. The CDR3, as DNA: TGTGCCAGCAGCTTCCCGGGACAGGGGGCCGGGGAGCTGTTTTTT. It encodes CASSFPGQGAGELFF.

This clone came up a few times. The chain employs TRBV27 and TRBJ1-1; D possibly corresponds to TRBD1 (5 bases). Between the trimmed V and J ends, which lost 11 bases and 9 bases, there was a span of 22 bases. Germline CDR1 reads MNHEY; CDR2 reads SMNVEV (reference sequence). CDR3 length: 13 amino acids. CDR3 nucleotide sequence: TGTGCCCCCCGAGGAGGGACGGGAGGTCAAGCTTTCTTT. It codes for CAPRGGTGGQAFF.

The chain is built from TRBV7-9 and TRBJ1-2; D might be TRBD1 (5 bases). With 0 bases removed from V and 4 bases from J, the gap between germline ends came to 15 bases. Germline loops: CDR1 SEHNR, CDR2 FQNEAQ (reference sequence). The length of the CDR3 is 16 residues. This chain's CDR3 is CASSLAPGPSGYGYTF. In nucleotides, the CDR3 is TGTGCCAGCAGCTTAGCCCCGGGACCATCGGGCTATGGCTACACCTTC.

The chain has TRBV28 and TRBJ2-5; D is perhaps TRBD1 (6 bases). CDR3 length equals 16 residues. The V gene lost 1 base and the J gene lost 2 bases, with 14 bases spanning the gap. The V gene's germline CDR1 is MDHEN and CDR2 SYDVKM. CDR3 bases: TGTGCCAGCAGTTTATTCAGGGGCCCATCTCAAGAGACCCAGTACTTC. Residues: CASSLFRGPSQETQYF.

The genes are TRBV28 and TRBJ1-3, with 10 bases fitting TRBD1. The CDR3 spans 17 residues. The germline V gene has CDR1 MDHEN and CDR2 SYDVKM. The V gene end was trimmed by 6 bases and the J gene end by 3 bases; junction bases not matched to a gene: 11. The CDR3 DNA reads TGTGCCAGCAGGCTACCTGGGACAGGGGAGCGTGGAAACACCATATATTTT. Its protein product is CASRLPGTGERGNTIYF.

The chain couples TRBV12-2 to TRBJ2-7; the D segment call TRBD1 is taken from the table without a DNA check. TRBV12-2 corresponds to a pseudogene. The CDR3 loop spans 15 amino acids. CDR3 DNA: TGTGCAAGTCGCTATTCTCGGGACAGGGGATACGAGCAGTACTTC. Protein product: CASRYSRDRGYEQYF.

This clone was seen more than once but under ten times. This sequence joins TRBV27 and TRBJ2-3, with 8 bases aligning to TRBD2. The CDR3 runs to 14 residues. Trimming at V came to 5 bases and at J to 3 bases, leaving 4 bases not matched to a gene. The germline V gene encodes CDR1 MNHEY and CDR2 SMNVEV (reference sequence). As DNA, the CDR3 is TGTGCCAGCAGTCTCGGGACTAGGACAGATACGCAGTATTTT. The encoded protein is CASSLGTRTDTQYF.

The chain has TRBV28 and TRBJ2-7; D call uncertain. This CDR3 has 15 residues. The germline V and J ends were trimmed by 7 bases and 2 bases, with 18 bases remaining between them. Germline CDR1 is MDHEN and CDR2 is SYDVKM. CDR3 in DNA: TGTGCCAGCACCCCCCCCGAGGCAGGTCCCTACGAGCAGTACTTC. This encodes CASTPPEAGPYEQYF.

The V call is TRBV29-1, the J call TRBJ2-3, with 9 positions matching TRBD2. V shed 4 bases and J 8 bases; nucleotides not matched to a gene: 10. The CDR3 length is 14 residues. The germline V gene encodes CDR1 SQVTM and CDR2 ANQGSEA. The CDR3 sequence: CSVARGRARLTQYF. The CDR3 bases are TGCAGCGTTGCTCGCGGGAGGGCCCGACTTACGCAGTATTTT.

This clone came up once. The chain uses TRBV11-2 and TRBJ1-3; D uncertain. V lost 2 bases, J lost 8 bases, and 13 bases lay in between. Germline V gene sequence: CDR1 SGHAT, CDR2 FQNNGV. The CDR3 covers 14 residues. CDR3 loop: CASSLRTAGDTIYF. The DNA for the CDR3 is TGTGCCAGCAGCTTAAGGACGGCTGGGGACACCATATATTTT.

The chain joins TRBV5-4 to TRBJ2-7; the match to TRBD2 covers 10 bases. The ends lost 4 bases at V and 7 bases at J; junction bases unmatched: 5. The germline V gene has CDR1 SGHNT and CDR2 YYREEE (reference sequence). This CDR3 comprises 13 residues. The chain's CDR3 is CASSPRLAGEQYF. DNA of the CDR3: TGTGCCAGCAGCCCCCGACTAGCGGGTGAGCAGTACTTC.

This clone has more than one count but fewer than ten. The chain combines TRBV28 with TRBJ1-4, with D unclear. V was shortened by 2 bases and J by 3 bases, with 10 bases between the two germline ends. The length of the CDR3 is 15 residues. CDR1 MDHEN and CDR2 SYDVKM come from the germline V gene. Written as DNA, the CDR3 is TGTGCCAGCAGTTTAGTTGGGCCAGCTAATGAAAAACTGTTTTTT. Translating gives CASSLVGPANEKLFF.

This chain joins TRBV11-2 and TRBJ2-2; D assignment may be TRBD1 or TRBD2 (5 bases each). The V end lost 5 bases, the J end lost 4 bases, and 11 bases lay between the germline ends. Per germline, CDR1 SGHAT and CDR2 FQNNGV. This CDR3 has 14 residues. CDR3 nucleotide sequence: TGTGCCAGCAGCCCGGGGACCGGCACCGGGGAGCTGTTTTTT. Encoded protein: CASSPGTGTGELFF. Complete variable domain (other parts from reference TRBV11-2 and TRBJ2-2): EAGVAQSPRYKIIEKRQSVAFWCNPISGHATLYWYQQILGQGPKLLIQFQNNGVVDDSQLPKDRFSAERLKGVDSTLKIQPAKLEDSAVYLCASSPGTGTGELFFGEGSRLTVL.

The gene calls are TRBV2 and TRBJ1-1, with 7 bases matching TRBD1. The germline V gene encodes CDR1 SNHLY and CDR2 FYNNEI. The CDR3 spans 19 residues. J lost 5 bases, V lost 3 bases, and 21 bases had no gene match. CDR3 loop: CASSDVRTGRKGIVTEAFF. The CDR3 DNA is TGTGCCAGCAGTGACGTTAGGACAGGAAGGAAGGGGATTGTAACTGAAGCTTTCTTT.

V is TRBV6-6 and J is TRBJ2-7; 10 nucleotides agree with TRBD1. Trimming took 5 bases from V and 2 from J; bases not matched to a gene: 3. From germline, CDR1 is MNHNY and CDR2 SVGAGI (reference sequence). This CDR3 has 14 amino acids. The CDR3 sequence: CASSIGQGAYEQYF. CDR3 nucleotides: TGTGCCAGCAGTATAGGACAGGGGGCCTACGAGCAGTACTTC.

The chain carries TRBV11-2 and TRBJ1-1; D may be TRBD1 (5 bases). The CDR3 extends over 13 amino acids. Trimming took 5 bases from V and 2 from J, leaving 9 bases between them. Germline values: CDR1 SGHAT, CDR2 FQNNGV. The CDR3 loop is CASSLTGNTEAFF. CDR3 DNA sequence: TGTGCCAGCAGCCTTACAGGAAACACTGAAGCTTTCTTT.

As DNA, the CDR3 is TGTGCCAGCCATGACAGGGACGATGAGCAGTTCTTC. This translates into CASHDRDDEQFF. The rearrangement links TRBV28 to TRBJ2-1; 7 bases are shared with TRBD1. Germline V gene sequence: CDR1 MDHEN, CDR2 SYDVKM. After removal of 8 bases from V and 8 bases from J, the junction contained 6 bases not matched to a gene. The CDR3 is 12 amino acids.

The chain has TRBV5-1 and TRBJ2-7; possibly TRBD1 for D (5 bases). Germline CDR1 reads SGHRS; CDR2 reads YFSETQ. Deletions cut 4 bases from V and 4 bases from J, with 12 bases between. This CDR3 contains 13 residues. For the CDR3, the DNA is TGCGCCAGCAGCGGAATAACAGGTTACGAGCAGTACTTC. Its translation is CASSGITGYEQYF.

This clone was seen once. The CDR3 DNA reads TGCGCCAGCAGCTTGGATAGCGGGGGAAAGACCCAGTACTTC. Amino acids: CASSLDSGGKTQYF. The V gene is TRBV5-1, the J gene TRBJ2-5; 9 bases are a match to TRBD2. The CDR3 has 14 amino acids. J lost 6 bases, V lost 0 bases, and 3 bases had no gene match. Germline V gene lookup returns CDR1 SGHRS and CDR2 YFSETQ. The variable domain in full, with the rest retrieved from reference TRBV5-1 and TRBJ2-5, is KAGVTQTPRYLIKTRGQQVTLSCSPISGHRSVSWYQQTPGQGLQFLFEYFSETQRNKGNFPGRFSGRQFSNSRSEMNVSTLELGDSALYLCASSLDSGGKTQYFGPGTRLLVL.

The chain couples TRBV7-2 to TRBJ1-3; D not resolved. V was trimmed by 3 bases and J by 7 bases, leaving 7 bases between them. The germline gives CDR1 SGHTA, CDR2 FQGNSA. The CDR3 totals 12 residues. CDR3 nucleotide sequence: TGTGCCAGCAGCTTTAACACCAACACCATATATTTT. Translation: CASSFNTNTIYF. The full variable domain, rest sourced from reference TRBV7-2 and TRBJ1-3, is GAGVSQSPSNKVTEKGKDVELRCDPISGHTALYWYRQSLGQGLEFLIYFQGNSAPDKSGLPSDRFSAERTGGSVSTLTIQRTQQEDSAVYLCASSFNTNTIYFGEGSWLTVV.

This chain connects TRBV10-1 to TRBJ2-3; the D gene is possibly TRBD2 (6 bases). This CDR3 comprises 16 residues. V dropped 0 bases and J dropped 6 bases, with 16 bases sitting between them. The germline V gene encodes CDR1 WNHNN and CDR2 SYGVQD (reference sequence). The CDR3 sequence: CASSESYTSREDTQYF. The CDR3 DNA reads as TGCGCCAGCAGTGAGTCTTACACTAGCCGAGAGGATACGCAGTATTTT.

This chain uses TRBV6-6 with TRBJ2-7, with TRBD1 identical over 8 bases. Trimming took 6 bases from V and 6 from J; bases not matched to a gene: 10. Looked up from germline, CDR1 is MNHNY and CDR2 is SVGAGI (reference sequence). The CDR3 length is 14 residues. The chain's CDR3 is CASRGRTGPSEQYF. The CDR3 DNA reads as TGTGCCAGCAGGGGCCGGACAGGGCCTAGCGAGCAGTACTTC.

V and J are TRBV11-2 and TRBJ2-3; D unclear. Germline-derived CDR1 and CDR2 are SGHAT and FQNNGV. The CDR3 length is 15 residues. Trimming cost V 2 bases and J 1 base, with 10 bases left between them. In nucleotides, the CDR3 is TGTGCCAGCAGCTTAAAGCTTCAGGGCACAGATACGCAGTATTTT. This gives the protein CASSLKLQGTDTQYF.

The chain employs TRBV18 and TRBJ1-2; D gene unclear. The germline gives CDR1 KGHSH, CDR2 LQKENI. The CDR3 length is 14 residues. The germline V and J ends were trimmed by 4 bases and 2 bases, with 11 bases remaining between them. The CDR3 is CASSLTDLNYGYTF. For the CDR3, the DNA is TGTGCCAGCTCACTCACGGACCTAAACTATGGCTACACCTTC.

This clone was seen a few times. The chain is built from TRBV4-2 and TRBJ2-7; D gene unclear. V gave up 1 base and J gave up 5 bases, with 9 bases separating them. The germline CDR1 and CDR2 sequences are LGHNA and YNFKEQ. CDR3 length: 13 residues. Here the CDR3 reads CASSQGVGHEQYF. Here the CDR3 DNA reads TGTGCCAGCAGCCAAGGCGTCGGCCACGAGCAGTACTTC.